This paragraph covers one T cell receptor beta chain sequence. Its matching antigen is unknown. TCRdb's table, derived via immunoSEQ multiplex PCR, lists solely in-frame clones and lacks some. The data show around 150,000 clones, 92% seen once. CDR3 length: 15 amino acids. V was trimmed by 6 bases and J by 0 bases, leaving 12 bases between them. Germline CDR1 and CDR2: MNHEY and SVGAGI. The data were obtained in a study of T cell responses to AZD1222 COVID-19 vaccine. Study-level points and caveats: Dominant CD4 TCR responses targeted spike regions 160-218 and 743-854.

The sequence came from an adult in good health. The material was peripheral blood, obtained on day 0 of MenACWY control vaccination. This chain uses TRBV6-5 with TRBJ1-5; D is uncertain. The CDR3 region has the DNA TGTGCCAGCAGGGATGGGTACTATAGCAATCAGCCCCAGCATTTT. Its protein product is CASRDGYYSNQPQHF.